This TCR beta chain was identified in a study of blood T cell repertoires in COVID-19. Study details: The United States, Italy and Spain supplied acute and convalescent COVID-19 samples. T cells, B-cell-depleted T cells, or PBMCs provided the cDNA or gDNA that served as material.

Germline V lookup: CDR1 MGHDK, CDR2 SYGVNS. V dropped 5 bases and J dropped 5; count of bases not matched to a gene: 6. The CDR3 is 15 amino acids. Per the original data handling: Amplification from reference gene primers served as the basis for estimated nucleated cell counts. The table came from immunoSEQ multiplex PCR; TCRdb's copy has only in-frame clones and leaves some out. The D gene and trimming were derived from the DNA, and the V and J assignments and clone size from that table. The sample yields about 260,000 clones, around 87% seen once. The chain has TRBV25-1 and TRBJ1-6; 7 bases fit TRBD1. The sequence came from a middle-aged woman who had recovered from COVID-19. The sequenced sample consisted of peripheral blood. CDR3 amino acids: CASSPPGTDNSPLHF. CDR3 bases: TGTGCCAGCAGTCCGCCCGGGACAGATAATTCACCCCTCCACTTT.